A selection of T cell receptor beta chains follows, all from one sample in a study of blood T cell repertoires in COVID-19. Sequencing was performed with immunoSEQ multiplex PCR; in TCRdb, only in-frame clones are kept and a portion is missing. This sample has 200,000 to 250,000 clones, with 90% found just once. The sequenced material came from PBMCs or T cells enriched from blood (not recorded which). Receptor source: a middle-aged man who had been exposed to COVID-19. Each CDR3 is given with its conserved first and last residue. D genes are given only for firm matches. The size of a clone is reported for some rows only, either as once, few or many, or as a class for expanded clones.

V	size	J	D	DNA	CDR3
TRBV2	-	TRBJ2-1	TRBD2	TGTGCCAGCAGTGTGCGACTAGCGGTATATGAGCAGTTCTTC	CASSVRLAVYEQFF
TRBV19	-	TRBJ1-5	-	TGTGCCAGTAGTATAGAGTTGAGGGCAGTCGGGCAGCCCCAGCATTTT	CASSIELRAVGQPQHF
TRBV3-1/TRBV3-2	-	TRBJ1-2	-	TGTGCCAGCAGCGCGGGTATCGGCTATGGCTACACCTTC	CASSAGIGYGYTF
TRBV5-4	-	TRBJ2-3	-	TGTGCCAGCAGCTTGGCCCCCGGGGATACGCAGTATTTT	CASSLAPGDTQYF
TRBV18	-	TRBJ1-5	-	TGTGCCAGCTCACCATCAGGGTCGAGCAATCAGCCCCAGCATTTT	CASSPSGSSNQPQHF
TRBV27	-	TRBJ1-5	-	TGTGCCAGCACTCCCTTTTGGGGCACGAGTAGCAATCAGCCCCAGCATTTT	CASTPFWGTSSNQPQHF
TRBV7-2	-	TRBJ1-3	-	TGTGCCAGCAGCCCCTTTTGGGGGGCTGGAAACACCATATATTTT	CASSPFWGAGNTIYF
TRBV5-1	once	TRBJ2-1	TRBD2	TGCGCCAGCAGCCGACTAGCCACCTCCTCGGACAATGAGCAGTTCTTC	CASSRLATSSDNEQFF
TRBV7-6	-	TRBJ1-1	-	TGTGCCAGCAGCTCAGGACAGCTGAACACTGAAGCTTTCTTT	CASSSGQLNTEAFF
TRBV5-1	-	TRBJ1-4	TRBD1	TGCGCCAGCAGCCTTCAGGGGGCGGATAATGAAAAACTGTTTTTT	CASSLQGADNEKLFF